What follows is one TCR beta chain and its context. Clones were sequenced by immunoSEQ multiplex PCR, and TCRdb holds only the in-frame ones, with some missing. In the table there are about 1.5 million clones, around 97% of which are singletons. Germline CDR1 is SEHNR and CDR2 is FQNEAQ (reference sequence). The CDR3 sequence is 14 residues long. The V and J ends lost 1 base and 3 bases respectively, with 7 bases between them. This record comes from a study of shared clonotypes between healthy human individuals. The TCR originated in a man aged 25 to 40 in good health. The material sequenced was naive CD4+ T cells sorted from blood. As for subset: CD45RA+ positively selected. This chain links TRBV7-9 with TRBJ2-1; the D is unclear. CDR3 loop: CASSLDTVYNEQFF. DNA of the CDR3: TGTGCCAGCAGCTTAGATACGGTCTACAATGAGCAGTTCTTC.